A selection of T cell receptor beta chains follows, all from one sample in a study of T cells in Graves' hyperthyroidism and ophthalmopathy. Each CDR3 protein gets one entry after TCRdb re-called the multiplex PCR reads with MiXCR. Among over 400,000 distinct CDR3 sequences listed, 14% to 15% were seen once. The sequenced sample consisted of blood. The source is a man aged 18 to 35 with Graves' ophthalmopathy. CDR3s include the opening cysteine and the closing phenylalanine or tryptophan. A D gene is named only where the DNA matches it firmly. Clone size is shown for a subset of rows, as once, few, many or a class of expanded clone.

TRBV5-1	TRBD1	TRBJ1-1	few	16	TGCGCCAGCAGCTTTTTGACCGGGACAGTGAACACTGAAGCTTTCTTT	CASSFLTGTVNTEAFF
TRBV3-1	TRBD1	TRBJ1-2	many	13	TGTGCCAGCAGCCAGACAGGGAGCTATGGCTACACCTTC	CASSQTGSYGYTF
TRBV30	TRBD1	TRBJ2-3	-	17	TGTGCCTGGAGTGCTGGTTGGGGGACAGGGGGCACAGATACGCAGTATTTT	CAWSAGWGTGGTDTQYF
TRBV10-1	-	TRBJ2-7	many	15	TGCGCCAGCAGTGAGGGACACACCCTAGGGGACGAGCAGTACTTC	CASSEGHTLGDEQYF
TRBV27	TRBD1	TRBJ2-2	few	15	TGTGCCAGCACAAGGGGACAGGGGGTCACCGGGGAGCTGTTTTTT	CASTRGQGVTGELFF
TRBV20-1	-	TRBJ2-7	many	16	TGCAGTGCTAGATTTCGCGGCAGGGGAAACTCCTACGAGCAGTACTTC	CSARFRGRGNSYEQYF
TRBV5-1	-	TRBJ2-1	many	15	TGCGCCAGCAGCCAGGGACTCTCTCCCCTCAATGAGCAGTTCTTC	CASSQGLSPLNEQFF
TRBV12-3/TRBV12-4	TRBD1	TRBJ1-2	many	15	TGTGCCAGCAGTCCCCGGACAGGGGGCGTAAATGGCTACACCTTC	CASSPRTGGVNGYTF
TRBV3-1	TRBD2	TRBJ2-5	many	15	TGTGCCAGCAGCCCCCGGACTAGCGGGAAAGAGACCCAGTACTTC	CASSPRTSGKETQYF
TRBV3-1	TRBD1	TRBJ2-1	many	13	TGTGCCAGCAGCGTACAGGGGAACAATGAGCAGTTCTTC	CASSVQGNNEQFF
TRBV20-1	TRBD1	TRBJ1-3	many	14	TGCAGTGCTTCCCTCCCGGACAGGGGAAACACCATATATTTT	CSASLPDRGNTIYF
TRBV20-1	-	TRBJ1-2	many	14	TGCAGTGCTAGAGAAAGAGGAAGGGACTATGGCTACACCTTC	CSARERGRDYGYTF
TRBV19	-	TRBJ1-5	-	13	TGTGCCAGTAGTATTCACGGGCCGGAGCCCCAGCATTTT	CASSIHGPEPQHF
TRBV4-1	TRBD1	TRBJ1-2	few	14	TGCGCCAGCAGCCACCGGACAGGGAACTATGGCTACACCTTC	CASSHRTGNYGYTF
TRBV7-9	-	TRBJ2-5	-	14	TGTGCCAGCAGCTTAAGGTCTCTGGGGGAGACCCAGTACTTC	CASSLRSLGETQYF
TRBV7-9	-	TRBJ1-2	many	14	TGTGCCAGCAGCTTACCAGGAAGGTACTATGGCTACACCTTC	CASSLPGRYYGYTF